A single sample is the source of the 19 T cell receptor beta chains below, sequenced in a study of blood T cell repertoires in COVID-19. TCRdb keeps only in-frame clones here, not all; method: immunoSEQ multiplex PCR. This sample has tens of thousands of clones, with roughly 86% found just once. The sample comprised peripheral blood. The source is a man between 45 and 60 years old with active or convalescent COVID-19.

The table lists this clone with a few counts. The chain is built from TRBV3-1 (or the pseudogene TRBV3-2) and TRBJ2-1, with TRBD1 matching over 9 bases. CDR1 is LGHDT, CDR2 YNNKEL, per germline (reference sequence). The CDR3 is 16 amino acids. The V segment lost 2 bases and the J segment 3 bases; nucleotides outside the gene matches: 5. DNA for the CDR3: TGTGCCAGCAGCCAACCGGGACAGGGTGTCTACAATGAGCAGTTCTTC. Protein sequence: CASSQPGQGVYNEQFF.

This chain connects TRBV30 to TRBJ1-6; D is possibly TRBD1 (5 bases). Germline V gene sequence: CDR1 GTSNPN, CDR2 SVGIG (reference sequence). The germline V and J ends were trimmed by 3 bases and 5 bases, with 14 bases remaining between them. The CDR3 runs to 15 residues. The CDR3: CAWRGGGSHNSPLHF. As DNA, the CDR3 is TGTGCCTGGAGGGGGGGTGGTTCTCATAATTCACCCCTCCACTTT. The full variable domain, its missing parts supplied by reference TRBV30 and TRBJ1-6, is SQTIHQWPATLVQPVGSPLSLECTVEGTSNPNLYWYRQAAGRGLQLLFYSVGIGQISSEVPQNLSASRPQDRQFILSSKKLLLSDSGFYLCAWRGGGSHNSPLHFGNGTRLTVT.

The V and J genes are TRBV11-3 and TRBJ1-5, with a weak D call TRBD1 (5 bases). Trimming removed 1 base at V and 3 bases at J, with 13 bases between. The germline CDR1 and CDR2 sequences are SGHNT and YENEEA. This CDR3 has 16 residues. CDR3 region: CASSLGLRTNNQPQHF. The CDR3 DNA follows: TGTGCCAGCAGCTTAGGCCTAAGGACAAACAATCAGCCCCAGCATTTT.

This sequence joins TRBV10-3 and TRBJ1-1, with D tentatively TRBD1 (5 bases). CDR3 length: 16 residues. Trimming took 1 base from V and 1 from J, leaving 13 bases between them. Germline V gene lookup returns CDR1 ENHRY and CDR2 SYGVKD. Written as DNA, the CDR3 is TGTGCCATCAGTGAGTTAGGGGAGGTAAGGAACACTGAAGCTTTCTTT. It encodes CAISELGEVRNTEAFF.

This chain links TRBV6-5 with TRBJ2-3, with 8 bases aligning to TRBD2. The CDR3 covers 14 residues. Trimming took 8 bases from V and 2 from J; bases not matched to a gene: 6. Per germline, CDR1 MNHEY and CDR2 SVGAGI. The CDR3 DNA sequence: TGTGCCAGCTGGTCGGGGGGGCCCACAGATACGCAGTATTTT. Translating it yields CASWSGGPTDTQYF.

This clone was detected ten times or more. The chain couples TRBV4-3 to TRBJ1-3; D uncertain. The V end was cut by 3 bases, the J end by 0 bases, with 12 bases between. Germline V CDR1 and CDR2: LGHNA, YSLEER. The CDR3 has 16 amino acids. CDR3 sequence reads: CASSQDYIISGNTIYF. Here the CDR3 DNA reads TGCGCCAGCAGCCAGGACTACATAATCTCTGGAAACACCATATATTTT.

The sample holds one count of this clone. J is TRBJ2-3 and V is TRBV6-1; a weak D match, TRBD1 (5 bases). CDR3 size: 13 residues. Looked up from germline, CDR1 is MNHNS and CDR2 is SASEGT. Trimming cost V 3 bases and J 3 bases, with 7 bases left between them. The CDR3 loop is CASSEQGTDTQYF. CDR3 DNA: TGTGCCAGCAGTGAGCAGGGAACAGATACGCAGTATTTT.

The chain is built from TRBV10-3 and TRBJ1-3, with 8 positions matching TRBD1. The V gene end was trimmed by 7 bases and the J gene end by 3 bases; junction bases not matched to a gene: 2. The germline CDR1 and CDR2 sequences are ENHRY and SYGVKD. The CDR3 is made up of 13 amino acids. CDR3 protein: CAIKTGDGNTIYF. For the CDR3, the DNA is TGTGCCATCAAGACAGGGGATGGAAACACCATATATTTT.

CDR3 sequence: CATREGGSQPQHF. The CDR3 nucleotides are TGTGCCACCAGAGAAGGGGGATCGCAGCCCCAGCATTTT. This chain links TRBV24-1 with TRBJ1-5, with D possibly matching TRBD1 (6 bases). The germline CDR1 and CDR2 sequences are KGHDR and SFDVKD. The CDR3 is 13 residues long. Trimming took off 7 bases at V and 7 bases at J, with 13 bases between the two ends.

This chain joins TRBV18 and TRBJ1-4; the match to TRBD1 covers 8 bases. Germline V lookup: CDR1 KGHSH, CDR2 LQKENI. CDR3 length: 14 amino acids. With V trimmed by 4 bases and J by 4 bases, 2 bases remained unmatched. CDR3 loop: CASSRGQVNEKLFF. The CDR3 DNA is TGTGCCAGCTCACGGGGACAGGTTAATGAAAAACTGTTTTTT.

J is TRBJ2-2 and V is TRBV6-5; 8 bases align to TRBD2. The CDR3 runs 15 residues. CDR1 and CDR2 from the germline V gene are MNHEY and SVGAGI. The trim removed 7 bases at V and 3 bases at J, leaving 7 bases unmatched. This CDR3 reads CASKYGGADTGELFF. CDR3 nucleotides: TGTGCCAGCAAATACGGGGGGGCGGACACCGGGGAGCTGTTTTTT.

V gene TRBV2 combines with J gene TRBJ2-1; D remains unclear. The CDR3 length is 11 residues. With 7 bases removed from V and 5 bases from J, the gap between germline ends came to 6 bases. Germline lookup yields CDR1 SNHLY and CDR2 FYNNEI. The DNA for the CDR3 is TGTGCCAGCACTCAGAACAATGAGCAGTTCTTC. Protein: CASTQNNEQFF.

A note on this clone: The identical CDR3 is also encoded by other nucleotide sequences in the sample. This chain uses TRBV18 with TRBJ1-2; TRBD1 matches at 7 bases. The CDR3 consists of 14 residues. Germline V gene data show CDR1 as KGHSH and CDR2 as LQKENI. V dropped 3 bases and J dropped 0; count of bases not matched to a gene: 1. The CDR3 reads CASSPTGSNYGYTF. The CDR3 DNA follows: TGTGCCAGCTCACCGACAGGGTCTAACTATGGCTACACCTTC.

The chain recombines TRBV19 with TRBJ2-3; TRBD1 is a possible D gene (6 bases). V gave up 5 bases and J gave up 9 bases, with 9 bases separating them. The CDR3 has 11 amino acids. Germline CDR1 is LNHDA and CDR2 is SQIVND (reference sequence). CDR3 loop: CASSSGDTQYF. DNA for the CDR3: TGTGCCAGTAGTTCAGGGGACACGCAGTATTTT.

The V call is TRBV24-1, the J call TRBJ1-4; 11 nucleotides line up with TRBD1. The CDR3 runs to 14 residues. The germline V gene has CDR1 KGHDR and CDR2 SFDVKD. V lost 4 bases, J lost 8 bases, and 2 bases stayed unmatched. The CDR3 coding sequence is TGTGCCACCAGTGACGGGACAGGGGGGGAAAAACTGTTTTTT. Its translation: CATSDGTGGEKLFF.

The chain is built from TRBV2 and TRBJ1-1, with 7 bases aligning to TRBD1. The length of the CDR3 is 13 residues. Per the germline V gene, CDR1 is SNHLY and CDR2 is FYNNEI. V lost 11 bases, J lost 4 bases, and 10 bases stayed unmatched. DNA of the CDR3: TGTGCCTGCCCGACAGGGATATCCACTGAAGCTTTCTTT. Protein sequence: CACPTGISTEAFF.

The V and J genes are TRBV19 and TRBJ1-2; D is perhaps TRBD1 (6 bases). Trimming pared 6 bases from V and 8 bases from J, leaving 16 bases between. Germline CDR1 is LNHDA and CDR2 is SQIVND (reference sequence). The CDR3 length is 13 residues. The CDR3 DNA follows: TGTGCCAGTAGAAACAGACAGGTGGGCGGCTACACCTTC. Encoded protein: CASRNRQVGGYTF.

The V call is TRBV7-9, the J call TRBJ1-6; 7 bases map to TRBD1. There are 14 residues in the CDR3. Germline V gene sequence: CDR1 SEHNR, CDR2 FQNEAQ (reference sequence). Trimming took 4 bases from V and 10 from J; bases not matched to a gene: 7. This CDR3 reads CASSSRQGRSPLHF. The DNA of the CDR3 is TGTGCCAGCAGCTCTCGACAGGGAAGATCACCCCTCCACTTT.

This chain connects TRBV11-3 to TRBJ2-2; a possible D gene is TRBD2 (6 bases). CDR3 size: 14 residues. V was trimmed by 5 bases and J by 4 bases, leaving 11 bases between them. Germline assignment: CDR1 SGHNT and CDR2 YENEEA. CDR3 protein: CASSAGGSTGELFF. CDR3 nucleotides: TGTGCCAGCAGCGCTGGGGGGTCCACCGGGGAGCTGTTTTTT.